This TCR beta chain was sequenced for a study of post-analysis software for immune sequencing data. Points from the study as a whole: By F measure, strong co-clustering occurred among samples prepared in the same batch. Roughly five TRBV segments occurring more often in patients than controls included TRBV5-6, TRBV5-1 and TRBV20-1.

Tagging with unique molecular identifiers was a feature of the TCR beta cDNA libraries. Approximately 450,000 cDNA molecules were recovered from an input of about 1 to 10 million T cells. Each CDR3 protein gets one entry after TCRdb re-called the PCR reads with MiXCR. This sample has about 770,000 distinct CDR3 sequences, with 35% to 55% found just once. Note on this clonotype: As yet, its antigen is unknown.

From germline, CDR1 is MDHEN and CDR2 SYDVKM. The CDR3 runs to 16 residues. V was clipped by 1 base and J by 7 bases; unmatched bases: 5. The chain joins TRBV28 to TRBJ2-7; TRBD2 matches 15 bases. Sequences were obtained from blood. This clonotype was sampled from a girl between 5 and 17 years old with multiple sclerosis. The CDR3 is CASSLLGLAGGREQYF. CDR3 coding DNA: TGTGCCAGCAGTTTATTGGGACTAGCGGGAGGTCGGGAGCAGTACTTC.